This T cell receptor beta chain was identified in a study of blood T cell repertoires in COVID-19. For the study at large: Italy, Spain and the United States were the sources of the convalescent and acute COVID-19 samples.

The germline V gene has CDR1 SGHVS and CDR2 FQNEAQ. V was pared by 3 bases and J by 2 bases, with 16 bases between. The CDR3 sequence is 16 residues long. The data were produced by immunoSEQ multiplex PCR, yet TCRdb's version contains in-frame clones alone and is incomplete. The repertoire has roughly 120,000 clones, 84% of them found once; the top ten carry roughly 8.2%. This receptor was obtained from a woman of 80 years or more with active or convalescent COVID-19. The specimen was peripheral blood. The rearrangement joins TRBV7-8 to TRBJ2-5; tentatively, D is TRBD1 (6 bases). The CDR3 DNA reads TGTGCCAGCAGCTTTTTCCCACAGACAGGACAAGAGACCCAGTACTTC. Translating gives CASSFFPQTGQETQYF.